These T cell receptor beta chains were read from a single sample in a study of T cell responses to AZD1222 COVID-19 vaccine. Data came from immunoSEQ multiplex PCR; TCRdb stores just in-frame clones and leaves some out. The table shows approximately 90,000 clones, with 86% occurring only once. The sample here was peripheral blood, taken on day 0 of AZD1222 vaccination. The receptors were sampled from an adult in good health. Both conserved end residues are part of each CDR3. Each record gives: CDR3 DNA, CDR3 protein, V gene, clone size, D gene, J gene. A D gene is named only where the DNA matches it firmly. The size field is filled for only some rows; it gives once, few, many or a size class.

TGTGCCAGCAGCTTGGATAGAGAGACCCAGTACTTC,CASSLDRETQYF,TRBV11-2,NA,NA,TRBJ2-5
TGTGCCAGCAGTCCAATGACAGGGAGCGGTGGCTACACCTTC,CASSPMTGSGGYTF,TRBV6-5,NA,TRBD1,TRBJ1-2
TGTGCCAGCTCACCAAATTGGGACAGGGGAGAAGCTTTCTTT,CASSPNWDRGEAFF,TRBV18,NA,TRBD1,TRBJ1-1
TGCAGCGTGGGAGGGACGGGGACAGGGAATGGGAACGAGCAGTACTTC,CSVGGTGTGNGNEQYF,TRBV29-1,NA,TRBD1,TRBJ2-7
TGTGCCAGCAGTTTACCGCCGGGACAGGGGATGGAAAAACTGTTTTTT,CASSLPPGQGMEKLFF,TRBV28,NA,TRBD1,TRBJ1-4
TGTGCCAGCAGCTCGACAGGGGTCTATGGCTACACCTTC,CASSSTGVYGYTF,TRBV11-2,NA,TRBD1,TRBJ1-2
TGTGCCAGCAGACCTCTAGCGGGCTACACAGATACGCAGTATTTT,CASRPLAGYTDTQYF,TRBV21-1,few,NA,TRBJ2-3
TGTGCCTGGAGTGTATGGACAGATCGAAACACCATATATTTT,CAWSVWTDRNTIYF,TRBV30,NA,NA,TRBJ1-3
TGTGCCAGCAGTGTCCGGGACAGGGGGCCCAATCAGCCCCAGCATTTT,CASSVRDRGPNQPQHF,TRBV27,once,TRBD1,TRBJ1-5
TGTGCCAACAAAGACAGGGGAAAAGGGAACACCGGGGAGCTGTTTTTT,CANKDRGKGNTGELFF,TRBV7-2,once,TRBD1,TRBJ2-2
TGTGCCAGCAGCGTAGGAGGGGTTGGTGAAAAACTGTTTTTT,CASSVGGVGEKLFF,TRBV9,NA,NA,TRBJ1-4
TGTGCCAGTATCGACGTGGGGGTAAAAAATTCACCCCTCCACTTT,CASIDVGVKNSPLHF,TRBV19,NA,NA,TRBJ1-6
TGTGCCAGCAGCCCCACCGGCCAGGCCTATGGCTACACCTTC,CASSPTGQAYGYTF,TRBV5-6,NA,NA,TRBJ1-2
TGTGCCACCAGCAGAGATGTGGCTAGCTACAATGAGCAGTTCTTC,CATSRDVASYNEQFF,TRBV15,NA,NA,TRBJ2-1
TGCGCCAGCAGCTTGGACGCCTCGGGGGCTTTCTTT,CASSLDASGAFF,TRBV5-1,NA,NA,TRBJ1-1
TGTGCCAGCAGCTTGTACAGGGACCAAGAGACCCAGTACTTC,CASSLYRDQETQYF,TRBV7-9,NA,NA,TRBJ2-5
TGTGCCATCAGGAAACCCGACGCCGCCGGCACCGGGGAGCTGTTTTTT,CAIRKPDAAGTGELFF,TRBV10-3,once,NA,TRBJ2-2
TGTGCCAGCGTAGGGGGAGTGTATGGCTACACCTTC,CASVGGVYGYTF,TRBV28,NA,NA,TRBJ1-2
TGTGCCAGCAGCCCAACAACAGGGGGGAATTCACCCCTCCACTTT,CASSPTTGGNSPLHF,TRBV11-2,NA,TRBD1,TRBJ1-6
TGTGCCAGCAGTGCGATGGCGAGGGTCTCTGGAAACACCATATATTTT,CASSAMARVSGNTIYF,TRBV6-1,NA,NA,TRBJ1-3
TGTGCCAGTAGTATATGGGCAGTGTCTCAGCCCCAGCATTTT,CASSIWAVSQPQHF,TRBV19,NA,NA,TRBJ1-5
TGTGCCAGCAGTGAGAGCCCGACAGGGACCTATGGCTACACCTTC,CASSESPTGTYGYTF,TRBV2,NA,TRBD1,TRBJ1-2
TGTGCCACCAGCGCCCCCCGACGGCTGAACACTGAAGCTTTCTTT,CATSAPRRLNTEAFF,TRBV15,NA,NA,TRBJ1-1
TGTGCCAGCAGTTTAACAAAGGGACAGTATAATTCACCCCTCCACTTT,CASSLTKGQYNSPLHF,TRBV27,NA,TRBD1,TRBJ1-6
TGTGCCAGTAGTATACAGGGGGCAAACACCGGGGAGCTGTTTTTT,CASSIQGANTGELFF,TRBV19,NA,TRBD1,TRBJ2-2
TGTGCCAGTAGTAACCCGGGACTAGCGGGCACAGATACGCAGTATTTT,CASSNPGLAGTDTQYF,TRBV19,once,TRBD2,TRBJ2-3
TGTGCCAGCCAAAAGGGCGGACAGGGCTCAGCTCGTAGGCAGTATTTT,CASQKGGQGSARRQYF,TRBV28,NA,TRBD1,TRBJ2-3
TGTGCCAGCAGCTTAGGGGCGAGTTGGACCCTTAACACTGAAGCTTTCTTT,CASSLGASWTLNTEAFF,TRBV7-2,NA,NA,TRBJ1-1
TGTGCCAGCAGTTTCGACCTCATAGGGGGTAACACTGAAGCTTTCTTT,CASSFDLIGGNTEAFF,TRBV6-2/TRBV6-3,NA,NA,TRBJ1-1
TGTGCCAGCAACTCAGGGTCTTCCGAGCAGTTCTTC,CASNSGSSEQFF,TRBV2,once,NA,TRBJ2-1
TGCAGCGTGGGACTAGATCCCCTCTACAATGAGCAGTTCTTC,CSVGLDPLYNEQFF,TRBV29-1,NA,TRBD2,TRBJ2-1
TGCAGCGTTATTCTCGTGGGTGAAAAACTGTTTTTT,CSVILVGEKLFF,TRBV29-1,NA,NA,TRBJ1-4
TGTGCCAGCTCACCCGTGACAGAGAACACTGAAGCTTTCTTT,CASSPVTENTEAFF,TRBV18,NA,NA,TRBJ1-1
TGTGCCAGCGGGAGGGGGGACGTCTCTGAAGCTTTCTTT,CASGRGDVSEAFF,TRBV6-5,NA,NA,TRBJ1-1
TGTGCCAGCAGCCGCCGACAGGGGATGTTGACTGAAGCTTTCTTT,CASSRRQGMLTEAFF,TRBV3-1/TRBV3-2,NA,TRBD1,TRBJ1-1